This TCR beta chain was captured in a study of T cells after yellow fever vaccination. Study outcomes and limitations: Repertoires obtained by FACS sorting could include abundant clonotypes that entered as contaminants from the bulk population. Post-booster repertoires contained most primary-vaccination clones again (96% CD4, 85% to 90% CD8).

TCRdb re-called the 5' RACE reads with MiXCR, one entry per CDR3 protein. The data contain hundreds of thousands of distinct CDR3 sequences, over 15% of them singletons. On this clonotype itself: Antigen: not known.

The CDR3 is 13 residues long. Germline lookup yields CDR1 LGHDT and CDR2 YNNKEL (reference sequence). V lost 4 bases to trimming and J lost 3 bases; unmatched junction nucleotides: 2. This material consisted of PBMCs, taken 15 days after the yellow fever booster vaccination. This receptor was identified in a man between 25 and 39 years old who received the YFV17D yellow fever vaccine. This chain connects TRBV3-1 to TRBJ1-1, with 7 bases aligning to TRBD1. The CDR3 region is CASSRDSYTEAFF. CDR3 in DNA: TGTGCCAGCAGCCGGGACAGCTACACTGAAGCTTTCTTT. Drawing the rest from reference TRBV3-1 and TRBJ1-1, the complete variable domain is DTAVSQTPKYLVTQMGNDKSIKCEQNLGHDTMYWYKQDSKKFLKIMFSYNNKELIINETVPNRFSPKSPDKAHLNLHINSLELGDSAVYFCASSRDSYTEAFFGQGTRLTVV.